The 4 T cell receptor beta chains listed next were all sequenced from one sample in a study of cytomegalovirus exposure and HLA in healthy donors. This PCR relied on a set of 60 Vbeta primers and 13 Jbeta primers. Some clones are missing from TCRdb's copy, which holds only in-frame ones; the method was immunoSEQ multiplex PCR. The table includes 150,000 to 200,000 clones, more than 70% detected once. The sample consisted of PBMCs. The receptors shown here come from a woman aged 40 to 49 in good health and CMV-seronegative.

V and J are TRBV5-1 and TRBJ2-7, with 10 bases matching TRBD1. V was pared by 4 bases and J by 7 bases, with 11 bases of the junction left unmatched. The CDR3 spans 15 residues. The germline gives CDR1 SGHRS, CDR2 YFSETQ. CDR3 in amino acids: CASSVSGTGVGEQYF. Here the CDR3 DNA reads TGCGCCAGCAGCGTGTCCGGGACAGGGGTCGGGGAGCAGTACTTC. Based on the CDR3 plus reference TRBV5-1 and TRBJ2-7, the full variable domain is KAGVTQTPRYLIKTRGQQVTLSCSPISGHRSVSWYQQTPGQGLQFLFEYFSETQRNKGNFPGRFSGRQFSNSRSEMNVSTLELGDSALYLCASSVSGTGVGEQYFGPGTRLTVT.

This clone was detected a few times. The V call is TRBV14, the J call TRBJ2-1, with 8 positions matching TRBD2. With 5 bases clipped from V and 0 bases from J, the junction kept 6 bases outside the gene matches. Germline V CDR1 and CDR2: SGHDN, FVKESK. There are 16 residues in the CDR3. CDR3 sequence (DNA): TGTGCCAGCAGCGGTATAGCGGGACCCTCCTACAATGAGCAGTTCTTC. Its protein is CASSGIAGPSYNEQFF.

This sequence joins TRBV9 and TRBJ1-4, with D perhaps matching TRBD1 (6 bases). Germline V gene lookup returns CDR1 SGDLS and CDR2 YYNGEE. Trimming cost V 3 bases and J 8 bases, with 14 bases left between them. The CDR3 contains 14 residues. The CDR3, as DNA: TGTGCCAGCAGCGCCAGAATGGGACACGAAAAACTGTTTTTT. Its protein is CASSARMGHEKLFF.

The DNA of the CDR3 is TGCGCCAGCAGCGTTCCGGGACTTGACAAGAGGAATGAGCAGTTCTTC. Its translation: CASSVPGLDKRNEQFF. This chain links TRBV5-1 with TRBJ2-1; possible D gene TRBD2, 6 bases. V was shortened by 4 bases and J by 7 bases, with 21 bases between the two germline ends. CDR1 is SGHRS, CDR2 YFSETQ, per germline. There are 16 residues in the CDR3.